The T cell receptor beta chain described here comes from a study of T cells in Graves' hyperthyroidism and ophthalmopathy. CDR1 is MGHRA, CDR2 YSYEKL, per germline. This CDR3 is 13 amino acids long. Germline trimming cut 3 bases from V and 6 bases from J; bases unmatched to any gene: 4. TCR beta CDR3 sequences were amplified from RNA transcripts. The study used the HTBI primer set for a first-round RT-PCR of the TCR CDR3. TCRdb redid the calling of the multiplex PCR reads with MiXCR, one entry per CDR3 protein. The sample has some 350,000 distinct CDR3 sequences; about 16% are singletons. This clonotype was detected many times.

The chain recombines TRBV4-1 with TRBJ2-7, with 8 bases lining up with TRBD1. The material sequenced was blood. The clonotype originates from a woman aged 55-75 years with Graves' ophthalmopathy. CDR3 DNA sequence: TGCGCCAGCAGCCAGGGCAGGGGGCCCGAGCAGTACTTC. Translating it yields CASSQGRGPEQYF.